These 11 T cell receptor beta chains share one sample of origin, sequenced in a study of Ad26.COV2.S vaccination and SARS-CoV-2 variants. The sample's treatment: approximately 18 received Ad26.COV2.S at low or high dose, single or two shots; about 5 received placebo; per-sample allocation not given. Day 63 after the first injection of vaccine or placebo was the sampling time. Produced via immunoSEQ multiplex PCR; TCRdb's table is partial and in-frame only. Of approximately 410,000 clones detected, roughly 90% appear once; the ten largest clones hold 3.6%. The sample here was peripheral blood, taken in a trial of Ad26.COV2.S vaccine versus placebo. These receptors were obtained from a person aged 18-65 years who received the Ad26.COV2.S COVID-19 vaccine or a placebo.

The chain is built from TRBV30 and TRBJ1-2; no reliable D call. The germline gives CDR1 GTSNPN, CDR2 SVGIG (reference sequence). CDR3 size: 13 residues. With 2 bases removed from V and 4 bases from J, the gap between germline ends came to 11 bases. CDR3: CAWSRQRAYGYTF. In DNA, the CDR3 is TGTGCCTGGAGTCGCCAAAGAGCCTATGGCTACACCTTC.

This clone was counted between two and nine times. The V call is TRBV19, the J call TRBJ1-5; D ambiguous. Germline CDR1 is LNHDA and CDR2 is SQIVND (reference sequence). This CDR3 has 17 residues. V lost 3 bases, J lost 1 base, and 16 bases lay in between. The CDR3 DNA reads as TGTGCCAGTAGTATCCAGAATAGGGTTTTGAGCAATCAGCCCCAGCATTTT. Residues: CASSIQNRVLSNQPQHF.

The chain recombines TRBV11-1 with TRBJ2-1, with 7 bases identical to TRBD1. Per germline, CDR1 SGHAT and CDR2 FQDESV (reference sequence). V shed 6 bases and J 5 bases; nucleotides not matched to a gene: 1. The CDR3 length is 12 residues. The chain's CDR3 is CASRGQDNEQFF. For the CDR3, the DNA is TGTGCCAGCAGAGGACAGGACAATGAGCAGTTCTTC.

The V call is TRBV7-9, the J call TRBJ1-4; D uncertain. From germline, CDR1 is SEHNR and CDR2 FQNEAQ (reference sequence). Trimming took 1 base from V and 8 from J, leaving 11 bases between them. The length of the CDR3 is 14 residues. The CDR3 nucleotides read TGTGCCAGCAGCTTAGTGATAGGTTACGAAAAACTGTTTTTT. As protein: CASSLVIGYEKLFF.

This sequence joins TRBV18 and TRBJ1-2; 8 positions agree with TRBD1. The germline gives CDR1 KGHSH, CDR2 LQKENI. Germline trimming cut 2 bases from V and 5 bases from J; bases unmatched to any gene: 7. CDR3 length equals 15 residues. In DNA, the CDR3 is TGTGCCAGCTCACCAAGGGCCAGGGGGCAGTATGGCTACACCTTC. This sequence encodes CASSPRARGQYGYTF.

This clone was seen only a few times. J is TRBJ1-2 and V is TRBV5-1; D remains ambiguous. CDR1 and CDR2 (germline): SGHRS, YFSETQ. The CDR3 contains 14 residues. Trimming stripped 0 bases from V and 3 bases from J, with 9 bases between. The CDR3 loop reads CASSLEFTDYGYTF. CDR3 sequence (DNA): TGCGCCAGCAGCTTGGAGTTCACAGACTATGGCTACACCTTC. The full variable domain, its missing parts supplied by reference TRBV5-1 and TRBJ1-2, is KAGVTQTPRYLIKTRGQQVTLSCSPISGHRSVSWYQQTPGQGLQFLFEYFSETQRNKGNFPGRFSGRQFSNSRSEMNVSTLELGDSALYLCASSLEFTDYGYTFGSGTRLTVV.

V is TRBV3-1 (or the pseudogene TRBV3-2) and J is TRBJ2-7; perhaps TRBD1 as D (6 bases). The V gene lost 0 bases and the J gene lost 0 bases, with 15 bases spanning the gap. In germline, CDR1 is LGHDT, CDR2 YNNKEL (reference sequence). The CDR3 totals 17 residues. For the CDR3, the DNA is TGTGCCAGCAGCCAAGATATAGCCCAGGGACACTCCTACGAGCAGTACTTC. This encodes CASSQDIAQGHSYEQYF.

This clone has only one observation. V gene TRBV11-3 combines with J gene TRBJ2-3, with no clear D. Trimming removed 5 bases from V and 4 bases from J, with 10 bases in between. Germline V gene sequence: CDR1 SGHNT, CDR2 YENEEA. CDR3 size: 13 residues. This CDR3 reads CASSPVGPDTQYF. DNA for the CDR3: TGTGCCAGCAGCCCCGTGGGCCCAGATACGCAGTATTTT.

The chain carries TRBV6-5 and TRBJ2-2; 9 nucleotides align to TRBD2. The CDR3 runs 15 residues. Germline CDR1 MNHEY, CDR2 SVGAGI. V shed 2 bases, J shed 5 bases, and the junction held 3 bases outside the gene matches. CDR3 residues: CASSYATSGTGELFF. The CDR3 region has the DNA TGTGCCAGCAGTTACGCGACTAGCGGAACCGGGGAGCTGTTTTTT.

The rearrangement links TRBV9 to TRBJ2-7; tentative D call: TRBD2 (5 bases). CDR1 is SGDLS, CDR2 YYNGEE, per germline. The CDR3 consists of 14 residues. Trimming pared 4 bases from V and 0 bases from J, leaving 11 bases between. The CDR3 sequence is CASSSWENSYEQYF. The CDR3 DNA sequence: TGTGCCAGCAGCTCTTGGGAGAACTCCTACGAGCAGTACTTC.

The chain couples TRBV6-6 to TRBJ2-2; no clear D. V was cut by 1 base and J by 1 base, with 7 bases left in between. The CDR3 is 15 residues long. Germline-derived CDR1 and CDR2 are MNHNY and SVGAGI (reference sequence). The CDR3 spells CASSYYPENTGELFF. The CDR3 DNA follows: TGTGCCAGCAGTTACTACCCGGAGAACACCGGGGAGCTGTTTTTT.